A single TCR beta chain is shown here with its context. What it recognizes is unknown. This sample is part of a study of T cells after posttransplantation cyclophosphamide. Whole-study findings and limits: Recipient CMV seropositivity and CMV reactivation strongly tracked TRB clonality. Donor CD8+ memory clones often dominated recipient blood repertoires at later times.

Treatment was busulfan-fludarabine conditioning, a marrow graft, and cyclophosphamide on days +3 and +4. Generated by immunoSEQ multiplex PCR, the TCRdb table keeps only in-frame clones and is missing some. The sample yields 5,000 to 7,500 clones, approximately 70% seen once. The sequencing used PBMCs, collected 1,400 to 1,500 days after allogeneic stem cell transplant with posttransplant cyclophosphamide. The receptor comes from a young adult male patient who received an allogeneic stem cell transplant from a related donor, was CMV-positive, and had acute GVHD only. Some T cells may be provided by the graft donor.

The CDR3 protein is CASSLVGVPEAFF. The CDR3 DNA reads TGTGCCAGCAGCTTAGTCGGTGTCCCTGAAGCTTTCTTT. The chain combines TRBV7-2 with TRBJ1-1; D unresolved. Trimming removed 1 base from V and 6 bases from J, with 9 bases in between. Germline CDR1 is SGHTA and CDR2 is FQGNSA. CDR3 length: 13 amino acids.